This TCR beta chain was observed in a study of T cell repertoires in cytomegalovirus infection. For the study at large: The authors relied on CMV epitopes, both recently identified HLA-C-restricted and well-studied HLA-B-restricted. Public TCR beta signatures marked donors with CMV infection and the matching HLA.

Using its own MiXCR run on the reads, TCRdb lists one record per CDR3 protein. The table has under 350,000 distinct CDR3 sequences, less than 25% seen once. Regarding the study as a whole: CMV carriers with the relevant HLA were identified by cumulative public TCR beta family frequency. Dominant in the ex vivo response were TCR beta clonotypes restricted by HLA-C and specific for CMV.

This clonotype has ten or more counts. The antigen remains unidentified. The CDR3 sequence is 14 residues long. Trimming took off 4 bases at V and 1 base at J, with 8 bases between the two ends. The clonotype originates from a human donor in good health (CMV status not recorded). Some clones in this sample may be carry-over from other donors' samples. V gene TRBV12-3 or TRBV12-4 combines with J gene TRBJ1-5; D not resolved. The specimen comprised cultured PBMCs, sampled from culture after CMV antigen stimulation. The CDR3 bases are TGTGCCAGCAGTTCATTCGGGAGCAATCAGCCCCAGCATTTT. Translation gives CASSSFGSNQPQHF.